This T cell receptor (beta chain) comes out of a study of blood T cell repertoires in COVID-19. About the study: The study drew acute and convalescent COVID-19 samples from the United States, Italy and Spain. In each case, the material was cDNA or gDNA derived from T cells, B-cell-depleted T cells, or PBMCs.

Original methodology: Amplification from reference gene primers served as the basis for estimated nucleated cell counts. The assay was immunoSEQ multiplex PCR, and TCRdb's table has in-frame clones only and misses some. The D gene and trimming were derived from the DNA, and the V and J assignments and clone size from that table. Of around 240,000 clones listed, approximately 91% were seen once; the top ten hold more than 1%. V lost 5 bases to trimming and J lost 0 bases, with 8 bases between them. The CDR3 sequence is 13 residues long. Germline CDR1 reads SGHDT; CDR2 reads YYEEEE. Specimen: PBMCs or T cells enriched from blood (not recorded which). This sequence originates from a human donor in a cohort exposed to, infected with or recovered from COVID-19 (not recorded which). The donor label of this sample is uncertain. This sequence joins TRBV5-6 and TRBJ2-5; maybe TRBD2 (6 bases). CDR3 DNA: TGTGCCAGCAGGCGGGACTACCAAGAGACCCAGTACTTC. This sequence encodes CASRRDYQETQYF. The full variable domain, in which reference TRBV5-6 and TRBJ2-5 provide the parts outside the CDR3, is DAGVTQSPTHLIKTRGQQVTLRCSPKSGHDTVSWYQQALGQGPQFIFQYYEEEERQRGNFPDRFSGHQFPNYSSELNVNALLLGDSALYLCASRRDYQETQYFGPGTRLLVL.